These 26 T cell receptor beta chains were sequenced from one sample in a study of cytomegalovirus exposure and HLA in healthy donors. The PCR made use of 60 Vbeta and 13 Jbeta primers. Profiled with immunoSEQ multiplex PCR; TCRdb holds only in-frame clones, not every one. Of 150,000 or so clones listed, around 67% are singletons. What was sequenced was PBMCs. The receptors were gathered from a woman aged 18-29 years in good health and CMV-seronegative.

The chain uses TRBV7-9 and TRBJ2-5; TRBD2 is a possible D gene (6 bases). This CDR3 spans 14 amino acids. Trimming removed 4 bases at V and 5 bases at J, with 14 bases between. The germline gives CDR1 SEHNR, CDR2 FQNEAQ (reference sequence). CDR3 sequence: CASSSFGSSETQYF. The CDR3 bases are TGTGCCAGCAGCTCATTCGGGAGCTCGGAGACCCAGTACTTC.

The genes are TRBV5-1 and TRBJ2-3, with a weak D call TRBD1 (5 bases). Germline V gene sequence: CDR1 SGHRS, CDR2 YFSETQ. The ends were cut back, 4 bases at V and 0 bases at J, with 12 bases in the middle. The CDR3 has 15 amino acids. In DNA, the CDR3 is TGCGCCAGCAGCCTGTGGGGCTCTAGCACAGATACGCAGTATTTT. It translates to CASSLWGSSTDTQYF.

The rearrangement uses TRBV5-1 and TRBJ2-2, with D hard to call. CDR1 SGHRS and CDR2 YFSETQ come from the germline V gene. The CDR3 spans 14 residues. Trimming cost V 0 bases and J 4 bases, with 7 bases left between them. CDR3 DNA: TGCGCCAGCAGCTTGGACTACCTCACCGGGGAGCTGTTTTTT. It encodes CASSLDYLTGELFF. Together with reference TRBV5-1 and TRBJ2-2, the CDR3 gives the full variable domain: KAGVTQTPRYLIKTRGQQVTLSCSPISGHRSVSWYQQTPGQGLQFLFEYFSETQRNKGNFPGRFSGRQFSNSRSEMNVSTLELGDSALYLCASSLDYLTGELFFGEGSRLTVL.

The rearrangement joins TRBV5-1 to TRBJ2-1; the match to TRBD2 covers 12 bases. Germline loops: CDR1 SGHRS, CDR2 YFSETQ. V gave up 4 bases and J gave up 3 bases; unmatched junction bases: 5. The CDR3 runs 16 residues. This CDR3 reads CASSTLAGGNYNEQFF. The CDR3 DNA sequence: TGCGCCAGCAGCACTCTAGCGGGAGGGAACTACAATGAGCAGTTCTTC. The whole variable domain, filled in from reference TRBV5-1 and TRBJ2-1, reads KAGVTQTPRYLIKTRGQQVTLSCSPISGHRSVSWYQQTPGQGLQFLFEYFSETQRNKGNFPGRFSGRQFSNSRSEMNVSTLELGDSALYLCASSTLAGGNYNEQFFGPGTRLTVL.

This rearrangement joins TRBV7-9 to TRBJ1-2; maybe TRBD1 (6 bases). Germline loops: CDR1 SEHNR, CDR2 FQNEAQ (reference sequence). This CDR3 comprises 13 residues. V lost 8 bases and J lost 0, with 10 bases in between. CDR3 DNA: TGTGCCAGCCGACAGGAGGCTAACTATGGCTACACCTTC. Translating gives CASRQEANYGYTF.

V is TRBV7-2 and J is TRBJ1-2; 9 bases agree with TRBD1. The germline V gene has CDR1 SGHTA and CDR2 FQGNSA. The CDR3 extends over 16 amino acids. J was trimmed by 5 bases and V by 5 bases; bases with no gene match: 12. CDR3 bases: TGTGCCAGCAGCCCAGGACAGGGGTCATTACTTTATGGCTACACCTTC. This gives the protein CASSPGQGSLLYGYTF.

This chain connects TRBV5-4 to TRBJ1-1; TRBD1 is a possible D gene (6 bases). The CDR3 has 15 amino acids. CDR1 is SGHNT and CDR2 is YYREEE in the germline V gene (reference sequence). V was pared by 4 bases and J by 1 base, with 14 bases between. The CDR3 nucleotides read TGTGCCAGCAGCCTCGGACAGCGCCAGAACACTGAAGCTTTCTTT. Protein product: CASSLGQRQNTEAFF.

The genes are TRBV6-1 and TRBJ1-5, with 9 bases matching TRBD1. Germline lookup yields CDR1 MNHNS and CDR2 SASEGT. The CDR3 has 15 amino acids. J gave up 7 bases and V 1 base, and 5 bases lay outside the gene matches. The CDR3 is CASSEGGQGRQPQHF. For the CDR3, the DNA is TGTGCCAGCAGTGAAGGGGGACAGGGACGACAGCCCCAGCATTTT.

The chain recombines TRBV5-4 with TRBJ2-1, with TRBD2 identical over 14 bases. V was pared by 2 bases and J by 0 bases, with 4 bases of the junction left unmatched. CDR3 length: 18 residues. Germline values: CDR1 SGHNT, CDR2 YYREEE (reference sequence). This chain's CDR3 is CASSFRTSGGSSYNEQFF. The CDR3 DNA reads TGTGCCAGCAGCTTTCGGACTAGCGGGGGGAGCTCCTACAATGAGCAGTTCTTC. The variable domain in full, completed from reference TRBV5-4 and TRBJ2-1, reads ETGVTQSPTHLIKTRGQQVTLRCSSQSGHNTVSWYQQALGQGPQFIFQYYREEENGRGNFPPRFSGLQFPNYSSELNVNALELDDSALYLCASSFRTSGGSSYNEQFFGPGTRLTVL.

This rearrangement joins TRBV18 to TRBJ2-1, with TRBD2 matching over 8 bases. The germline CDR1 and CDR2 sequences are KGHSH and LQKENI. The CDR3 extends over 15 amino acids. The J segment lost 4 bases and the V segment lost 6 bases, leaving 8 bases of the junction unmatched. The CDR3 bases are TGTGCCAGCTCCCCGCTCGCGGGAGGATACAATGAGCAGTTCTTC. Translated: CASSPLAGGYNEQFF.

This clone was counted a few times. The chain employs TRBV11-2 and TRBJ2-5, with D perhaps TRBD2 (6 bases). The CDR3 loop spans 18 amino acids. Trimming pared 1 base from V and 7 bases from J, leaving 25 bases between. Germline CDR1 reads SGHAT; CDR2 reads FQNNGV. CDR3 sequence reads: CASSLGGGRGSGSGTQYF. The CDR3 DNA is TGTGCCAGCAGCTTAGGGGGAGGCAGAGGGTCGGGCTCAGGGACCCAGTACTTC.

J is TRBJ1-1 and V is TRBV2; no definite D call. Germline lookup yields CDR1 SNHLY and CDR2 FYNNEI. V was trimmed by 3 bases and J by 6 bases, leaving 11 bases between them. The CDR3 runs to 13 residues. For the CDR3, the DNA is TGTGCCAGCAGTGAGAGGGTACGGGCTGAAGCTTTCTTT. This sequence encodes CASSERVRAEAFF.

The rearrangement joins TRBV19 to TRBJ1-5; unclear D gene. V gave up 1 base and J gave up 2 bases, with 9 bases separating them. The CDR3 runs 15 residues. Per the germline V gene, CDR1 is LNHDA and CDR2 is SQIVND (reference sequence). The CDR3 sequence is CASSIVASRNQPQHF. The CDR3 nucleotides are TGTGCCAGTAGTATAGTGGCTTCCCGCAATCAGCCCCAGCATTTT.

The rearrangement links TRBV6-6 to TRBJ1-1; TRBD1 agrees at 8 bases. The trim removed 5 bases at V and 4 bases at J, leaving 6 bases unmatched. The CDR3 has 14 residues. CDR1 and CDR2 from the germline V gene are MNHNY and SVGAGI (reference sequence). CDR3 loop: CASSGRQGSTEAFF. The CDR3 bases are TGTGCCAGCAGTGGTCGACAGGGGTCCACTGAAGCTTTCTTT.

This clone showed up just a few times. This chain uses TRBV6-5 with TRBJ2-7; a weak D match, TRBD1 (6 bases). The V gene's germline CDR1 is MNHEY and CDR2 SVGAGI. The CDR3 loop spans 15 amino acids. Between the trimmed V and J ends, which lost 0 bases and 2 bases, there was a span of 11 bases. CDR3 sequence reads: CASSYSGTLTYEQYF. The CDR3 coding sequence is TGTGCCAGCAGTTACTCGGGGACACTCACCTACGAGCAGTACTTC.

Here the CDR3 DNA reads TGTGCCAGCATTCCCGACAGGGCCCGTAATGAAAAACTGTTTTTT. It translates to CASIPDRARNEKLFF. The chain employs TRBV28 and TRBJ1-4; 7 positions match TRBD1. CDR1 and CDR2 from the germline V gene are MDHEN and SYDVKM. The ends lost 7 bases at V and 4 bases at J; junction bases unmatched: 9. This CDR3 region has 15 residues.

The rearrangement joins TRBV7-8 to TRBJ2-7, with no clear D. The CDR3 sequence is 12 residues long. Germline CDR1 reads SGHVS; CDR2 reads FQNEAQ. The V gene lost 1 base and the J gene lost 9 bases, with 10 bases spanning the gap. CDR3 in amino acids: CASSLGAAVQYV. Written as DNA, the CDR3 is TGTGCCAGCAGCTTAGGTGCGGCGGTGCAGTACGTC.

Only a few counts were recorded for this clone. The chain employs TRBV6-6 and TRBJ2-7, with D possibly TRBD1 on 6 matching bases. The CDR3 consists of 13 residues. From germline, CDR1 is MNHNY and CDR2 SVGAGI (reference sequence). V was pared by 5 bases and J by 3 bases, with 11 bases between. Here the CDR3 reads CASSPRDIYEQYF. The CDR3 DNA reads TGTGCCAGCAGTCCCCGGGACATCTACGAGCAGTACTTC.

V is TRBV12-5 and J is TRBJ1-3, with D possibly being TRBD1 (6 bases). Germline assignment: CDR1 LGHNT and CDR2 FRNRAP. The V gene lost 0 bases and the J gene lost 8 bases, with 17 bases spanning the gap. The CDR3 runs 16 residues. The CDR3 loop is CASGLVTGRSIDTIYF. CDR3 DNA: TGTGCTAGTGGTTTGGTTACAGGGCGCTCTATTGACACCATATATTTT.

The rearrangement joins TRBV10-3 to TRBJ1-1; D gene ambiguous. From germline, CDR1 is ENHRY and CDR2 SYGVKD. This CDR3 has 16 residues. V was trimmed by 0 bases and J by 0 bases, leaving 11 bases between them. DNA for the CDR3: TGTGCCATCAGTGAGTCTGCGGATCGAATGAACACTGAAGCTTTCTTT. It yields the protein CAISESADRMNTEAFF.

This rearrangement joins TRBV2 to TRBJ2-7; 10 bases fit TRBD2. This CDR3 has 15 amino acids. V lost 9 bases and J lost 5; bases outside the gene matches: 13. The V gene's germline CDR1 is SNHLY and CDR2 FYNNEI. In nucleotides, the CDR3 is TGTGCCAGTGTCTCCCCGCTAGCGGGAGCCCACGAGCAGTACGTC. It codes for CASVSPLAGAHEQYV.

The V and J genes are TRBV5-1 and TRBJ2-5; a weak D match, TRBD2 (6 bases). Germline assignment: CDR1 SGHRS and CDR2 YFSETQ. This CDR3 is built from 14 residues. Trimming cost V 1 base and J 5 bases, with 12 bases left between them. For the CDR3, the DNA is TGCGCCAGCAGCTTGACGGGAGCTATGGAGACCCAGTACTTC. Translation gives CASSLTGAMETQYF.

The chain couples TRBV6-5 to TRBJ2-7; 10 bases line up with TRBD1. CDR1 and CDR2 (germline): MNHEY, SVGAGI. This CDR3 region has 15 residues. V lost 0 bases and J lost 5; bases outside the gene matches: 4. This CDR3 is CASSYSGTGVDEQYF. The CDR3 DNA reads as TGTGCCAGCAGTTACTCCGGGACAGGGGTTGACGAGCAGTACTTC.

The genes are TRBV5-4 and TRBJ2-1, with D possibly matching TRBD2 (5 bases). The CDR3 covers 15 residues. Trimming removed 4 bases from V and 4 bases from J, with 15 bases in between. CDR1 and CDR2 (germline): SGHNT, YYREEE (reference sequence). The CDR3 coding sequence is TGTGCCAGCAGCACTCGCGGGTGGGGATACAATGAGCAGTTCTTC. It encodes CASSTRGWGYNEQFF.

V usage is TRBV9 and J usage is TRBJ2-7; 7 bases are shared with TRBD1. Per the germline V gene, CDR1 is SGDLS and CDR2 is YYNGEE. There are 15 residues in the CDR3. The junction had 3 bases not matched to a gene; V was cut back by 0 bases and J by 0 bases. The CDR3 loop reads CASSVDRDSSYEQYF. CDR3 nucleotide sequence: TGTGCCAGCAGCGTAGACCGGGACAGCTCCTACGAGCAGTACTTC.

The rearrangement joins TRBV29-1 to TRBJ2-7; TRBD2 matches at 8 bases. The germline V gene has CDR1 SQVTM and CDR2 ANQGSEA. There are 14 residues in the CDR3. With 6 bases clipped from V and 0 bases from J, the junction kept 7 bases outside the gene matches. The CDR3 region is CSVGPREGSYEQYF. The CDR3 DNA reads as TGCAGCGTGGGACCCCGGGAGGGCTCCTACGAGCAGTACTTC.